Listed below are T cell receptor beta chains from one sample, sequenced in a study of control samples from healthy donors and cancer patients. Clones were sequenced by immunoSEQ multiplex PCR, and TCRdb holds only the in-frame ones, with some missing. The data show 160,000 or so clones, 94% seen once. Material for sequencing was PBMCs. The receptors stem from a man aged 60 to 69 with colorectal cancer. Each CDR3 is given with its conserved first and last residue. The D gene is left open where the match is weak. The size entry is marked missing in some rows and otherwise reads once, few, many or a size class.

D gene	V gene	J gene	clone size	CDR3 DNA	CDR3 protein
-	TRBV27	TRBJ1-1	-	TGTGCCAGCAGCCGTTCTATATCAGGGGAAGCTTTCTTT	CASSRSISGEAFF
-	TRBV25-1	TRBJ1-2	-	TGTGCCAGCAGTGAGGGGGTGGGTGATGGCTACACCTTC	CASSEGVGDGYTF
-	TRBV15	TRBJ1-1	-	TGTGCCACCAGCAGAGAGGGAGCGTACATGAACACTGAAGCTTTCTTT	CATSREGAYMNTEAFF
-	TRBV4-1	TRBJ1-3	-	TGCGCCAGCAGCTCAGTGGCATCTTCGTCCGGGCTTGACACCATATATTTT	CASSSVASSSGLDTIYF
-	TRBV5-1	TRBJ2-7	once	TGCGCCAGCAGCTTGGGACAAGGGGCCTACGAGCAGTACTTC	CASSLGQGAYEQYF
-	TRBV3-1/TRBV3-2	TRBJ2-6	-	TGTGCCAGCAGCCATCGACAGGCCAACTCTGGGGCCAACGTCCTGACTTTC	CASSHRQANSGANVLTF
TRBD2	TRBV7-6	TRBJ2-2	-	TGTGCCAGCAGCTTAACTCGGGAGGGCACCGGGGAGCTGTTTTTT	CASSLTREGTGELFF
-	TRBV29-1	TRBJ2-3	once	TGCAGCGTTGAAGAGCAGGTCACTAGCACAGATACGCAGTATTTT	CSVEEQVTSTDTQYF
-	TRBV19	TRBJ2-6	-	TGTGCCAGTAGTATTGTGGGCTTTGGGGCCAACGTCCTGACTTTC	CASSIVGFGANVLTF
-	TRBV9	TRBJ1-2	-	TGTGCCAGCAGCGCCCCTTGGGGACAAGGGGATATCGCCTTC	CASSAPWGQGDIAF
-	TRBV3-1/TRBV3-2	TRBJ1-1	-	TGTGCCAGCAGCCCCACTCCGGGGGCGACCACTGAAGCTTTCTTT	CASSPTPGATTEAFF
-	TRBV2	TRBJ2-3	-	TGTGCCAGCAGCGGTCTGGCAGGGGCCAGCACAGATACGCAGTATTTT	CASSGLAGASTDTQYF
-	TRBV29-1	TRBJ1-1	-	TGCAGCGTTGACGAAGGACGCACTGAAGCTTTCTTT	CSVDEGRTEAFF
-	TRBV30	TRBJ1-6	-	TGTGCCTGGAGTGAACAGGGATATAATTCACCCCTCCACTTT	CAWSEQGYNSPLHF
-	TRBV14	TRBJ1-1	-	TGTGCCAGCAGCCCCAATCCCGACACTGAAGCTTTCTTT	CASSPNPDTEAFF
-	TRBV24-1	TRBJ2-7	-	TGTGCCACCAGTGATTCCCCGGACAGAACCTACGAGCAGTACTTC	CATSDSPDRTYEQYF
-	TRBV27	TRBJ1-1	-	TGTGCCAGCAGTTTATCTTTCTTAGCGGGCACTGAAGCTTTCTTT	CASSLSFLAGTEAFF
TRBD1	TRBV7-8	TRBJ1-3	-	TGTGCCAGCAGCTTACAGGGGGCGCGGGGAAACACCATATATTTT	CASSLQGARGNTIYF
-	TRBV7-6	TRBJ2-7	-	TGTGCCAGCAGCGTAGCCGGGGCCTACGAGCAGTACTTC	CASSVAGAYEQYF
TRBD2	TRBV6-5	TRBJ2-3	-	TGTGCCAGCAGTTACCTCCGCGGGGGAGGTTCAGATACGCAGTATTTT	CASSYLRGGGSDTQYF
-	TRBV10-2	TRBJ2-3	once	TGCGCCAGCAGTGATGCAGGGATCACTCGCACAGATACGCAGTATTTT	CASSDAGITRTDTQYF
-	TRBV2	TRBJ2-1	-	TGTGCCAGCAGTGTAGTCCGGAGCTCCTACAATGAGCAGTTCTTC	CASSVVRSSYNEQFF
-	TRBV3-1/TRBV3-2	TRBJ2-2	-	TGTGCCAGCAGCCAAGATGGGAGCCCCGGGGAGCTGTTTTTT	CASSQDGSPGELFF
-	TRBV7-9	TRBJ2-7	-	TGTGCCAGCAGCTTAGCTACGGTTTCCTACGAGCAGTACTTC	CASSLATVSYEQYF
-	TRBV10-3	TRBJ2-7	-	TGTGCCATCAGTGAGTCGAGGCGGGGCTCCAACGAGCAGTACTTC	CAISESRRGSNEQYF
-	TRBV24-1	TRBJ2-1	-	TGTGCCACCGAGGGAAGCACCAATGAGCAGTTCTTC	CATEGSTNEQFF
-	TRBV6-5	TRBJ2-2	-	TGTGCCAGCAGAGTCCCTGACCTGAACACCGGGGAGCTGTTTTTT	CASRVPDLNTGELFF
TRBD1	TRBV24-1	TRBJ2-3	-	TGTGCCACCAGTGATTCTTCGGGACAGAGCACAGATACGCAGTATTTT	CATSDSSGQSTDTQYF
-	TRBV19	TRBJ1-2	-	TGTGCCAGTAAAAACGGCCAGTCCCGGTCCTCTGGCTACACCTTC	CASKNGQSRSSGYTF
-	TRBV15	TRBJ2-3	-	TGTGCCACCCAGGGCGCCGCTAGCACAGATACGCAGTATTTT	CATQGAASTDTQYF
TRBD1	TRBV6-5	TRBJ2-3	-	TGTGCCAGCAAATTGGACAGGGGAAGCACAGATACGCAGTATTTT	CASKLDRGSTDTQYF
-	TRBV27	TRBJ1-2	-	TGTGCCAGCAGTTTAGTAGGGGATACTAACTATGGCTACACCTTC	CASSLVGDTNYGYTF
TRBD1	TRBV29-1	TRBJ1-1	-	TGCAGCGTTGAAGGGGTCCGGGACAGGACTTTCTTT	CSVEGVRDRTFF
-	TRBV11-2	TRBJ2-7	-	TGTGCCAGCAGCTTAAATGTAGGCACAGGCCCTGTCTCCTACGAGCAGTACTTC	CASSLNVGTGPVSYEQYF
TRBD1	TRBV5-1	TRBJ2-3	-	TGCGCCAGCTCCTGGGGGACAGGAGGTTTTAGCACAGATACGCAGTATTTT	CASSWGTGGFSTDTQYF
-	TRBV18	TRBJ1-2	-	TGTGCCAGCTCACCTGTTATAGACACCTCCTATGGCTACACCTTC	CASSPVIDTSYGYTF
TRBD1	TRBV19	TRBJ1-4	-	TGTGCCAGTAGTGCCCGGACAGGGGGCGATGGAAAACTGTTTTTT	CASSARTGGDGKLFF